This T cell receptor beta chain originates from a study of blood T cell repertoires in COVID-19. Trimming pared 2 bases from V and 5 bases from J, leaving 4 bases between. CDR3 length: 13 amino acids. Germline-derived CDR1 and CDR2 are MDHEN and SYDVKM. Measured with immunoSEQ multiplex PCR; TCRdb has only the in-frame clones, and not every one. The data hold fewer than 350,000 clones, with 87% observed a single time. This clone has only one observation. The chain employs TRBV28 and TRBJ1-6; D uncertain. This TCR was sampled from a woman in her thirties or forties who had recovered from COVID-19. Sequenced sample: PBMCs or T cells enriched from blood (not recorded which). The DNA of the CDR3 is TGTGCCAGCAGTTTAGGCCATAATTCACCCCTCCACTTT. Protein: CASSLGHNSPLHF.